The source of this TCR beta chain is a study of a mutant IDH1 vaccine in newly diagnosed glioma. This table comes from immunoSEQ multiplex PCR, and its TCRdb copy is limited to in-frame clones, with some not included. This table holds roughly 39,000 clones, roughly 88% found once. In the case of this clone: Its antigen is currently unknown.

The CDR3 is made up of 13 amino acids. V lost 1 base and J 8 bases, leaving 10 bases between the germline ends. Germline V lookup: CDR1 SGDLS, CDR2 YYNGEE. The time point: week 5, during vaccination. The content of each vaccine dose was 300 ug of mutant IDH1 20-mer peptide, and topical imiquimod accompanied it. The TCR comes from a man aged 40-49 years with glioma. Sequencing was performed on PBMCs, taken from a glioma patient whose treatment included an IDH1 peptide vaccine. The chain has TRBV9 and TRBJ2-4; D not resolved. The CDR3 sequence is CASSVRLQDIQYF. CDR3 coding DNA: TGTGCCAGCAGCGTAAGACTTCAAGACATTCAGTACTTC.